These 14 T cell receptor beta chains originate from one sample sequenced in a study of OX40 agonist ivuxolimab in advanced cancers. TCRdb's copy holds only in-frame clones and misses some; the assay was immunoSEQ multiplex PCR. The sample comprises 130,000 or so clones, around 95% of which are singletons, and about 0.14% rests with the top ten. The sample was CD4+ or CD8+ T cells sorted from blood, taken in a trial of the OX40 agonist ivuxolimab. The source is an adult with an advanced solid tumor such as melanoma, head and neck, liver or kidney cancer.

The chain carries TRBV19 and TRBJ2-1, with 9 bases lining up with TRBD1. Per the germline V gene, CDR1 is LNHDA and CDR2 is SQIVND (reference sequence). V dropped 5 bases and J dropped 5; count of bases not matched to a gene: 7. The CDR3 runs to 15 residues. In DNA, the CDR3 is TGTGCCAGTAGTCCCCGGGACAGGGTAAACAATGAGCAGTTCTTC. As protein: CASSPRDRVNNEQFF. Complete variable domain (other parts from reference TRBV19 and TRBJ2-1): DGGITQSPKYLFRKEGQNVTLSCEQNLNHDAMYWYRQDPGQGLRLIYYSQIVNDFQKGDIAEGYSVSREKKESFPLTVTSAQKNPTAFYLCASSPRDRVNNEQFFGPGTRLTVL.

This clone showed up just a few times. The CDR3 bases are TGTGCCAGCAGCCAAGCAGGGTTCAATCAGCCCCAGCATTTT. Its translation: CASSQAGFNQPQHF. The chain employs TRBV14 and TRBJ1-5; TRBD1 might be the D (5 bases). The CDR3 sequence is 14 residues long. Trimming took 1 base from V and 3 from J, leaving 7 bases between them. Germline V gives CDR1 SGHDN, CDR2 FVKESK.

The chain joins TRBV19 to TRBJ1-5, with TRBD1 as a possible D gene (5 bases). CDR3 length: 14 amino acids. The V gene's germline CDR1 is LNHDA and CDR2 SQIVND (reference sequence). Deletions cut 6 bases from V and 0 bases from J, with 9 bases between. The CDR3 coding sequence is TGTGCCAGTAGGAGACAGTATAGCAATCAGCCCCAGCATTTT. It specifies CASRRQYSNQPQHF.

This chain connects TRBV7-9 to TRBJ1-2; 7 bases match TRBD1. Germline V lookup: CDR1 SEHNR, CDR2 FQNEAQ (reference sequence). Trimming took 0 bases from V and 8 from J; bases not matched to a gene: 9. The CDR3 is made up of 15 amino acids. CDR3 sequence: CASSLAVDRPSGYTF. The CDR3, as DNA: TGTGCCAGCAGCTTAGCCGTGGACAGGCCTTCGGGCTACACCTTC. The variable domain in full, completed from reference TRBV7-9 and TRBJ1-2, reads DTGVSQNPRHKITKRGQNVTFRCDPISEHNRLYWYRQTLGQGPEFLTYFQNEAQLEKSRLLSDRFSAERPKGSFSTLEIQRTEQGDSAMYLCASSLAVDRPSGYTFGSGTRLTVV.

This chain uses TRBV15 with TRBJ2-3; 10 bases match TRBD1. From germline, CDR1 is LNHNV and CDR2 YYDKDF (reference sequence). There are 15 residues in the CDR3. The V and J ends lost 0 bases and 9 bases, in that order; junction bases with no gene match: 6. The CDR3 protein is CATSRDTRTGGTQYF. The CDR3 DNA follows: TGTGCCACCAGCAGAGATACGCGGACAGGGGGGACGCAGTATTTT.

V gene TRBV6-6 combines with J gene TRBJ2-3; 7 bases match TRBD1. The CDR3 covers 16 residues. Germline V gene sequence: CDR1 MNHNY, CDR2 SVGAGI (reference sequence). J was trimmed by 4 bases and V by 0 bases; bases with no gene match: 7. CDR3 bases: TGTGCCAGCAGTTACTCGAGGGGGCGCGGCGCAGATACGCAGTATTTT. Translation: CASSYSRGRGADTQYF.

The chain employs TRBV6-6 and TRBJ2-2, with 9 bases that match TRBD1. Germline lookup yields CDR1 MNHNY and CDR2 SVGAGI (reference sequence). The CDR3 spans 15 residues. V lost 5 bases and J lost 4; bases outside the gene matches: 5. The CDR3 protein is CASSIQGAGTGELFF. The CDR3 DNA sequence: TGTGCCAGCAGTATACAGGGGGCAGGCACCGGGGAGCTGTTTTTT.

V is TRBV28 and J is TRBJ2-2; 8 bases match TRBD1. The germline V gene has CDR1 MDHEN and CDR2 SYDVKM. CDR3 size: 14 residues. Losses at the gene ends were 3 bases for V and 10 bases for J; bases not matched to a gene: 7. The CDR3 nucleotides read TGTGCCAGCAGTTTTCAGGGGGCCGTTTCGGAGCTGTTTTTT. Its translation: CASSFQGAVSELFF.

The chain couples TRBV28 to TRBJ2-1; D gene ambiguous. The germline V gene encodes CDR1 MDHEN and CDR2 SYDVKM. Trimming stripped 5 bases from V and 5 bases from J, with 10 bases between. This CDR3 has 13 residues. The CDR3 DNA sequence: TGTGCCAGCAGTAGGATGGGTAACAATGAGCAGTTCTTC. This encodes CASSRMGNNEQFF.

The chain uses TRBV4-1 and TRBJ2-2, with TRBD2 matching over 13 bases. The CDR3 has 17 amino acids. V was pared by 4 bases and J by 6 bases, with 8 bases of the junction left unmatched. Germline CDR1 reads MGHRA; CDR2 reads YSYEKL. The CDR3 protein is CASSPRGLAGTSGELFF. DNA of the CDR3: TGCGCCAGCAGCCCACGGGGACTAGCGGGGACTTCCGGGGAGCTGTTTTTT.

As for this clone: Other nucleotide sequences from this sample produce the same CDR3. The chain recombines TRBV19 with TRBJ1-4; D not resolved. Germline V gene data show CDR1 as LNHDA and CDR2 as SQIVND (reference sequence). The CDR3 is 13 residues long. Trimming left V 1 base short and J 8 bases short, with 8 bases between. In DNA form, the CDR3 reads TGTGCCAGTAGTATAGTGGAGGGCGAAAAACTGTTTTTT. Protein product: CASSIVEGEKLFF.

This chain connects TRBV10-3 to TRBJ1-3, with TRBD1 as a possible D gene (6 bases). The V end lost 9 bases, the J end lost 4 bases, and 13 bases lay between the germline ends. The CDR3 is 13 amino acids. Germline values: CDR1 ENHRY, CDR2 SYGVKD. In DNA, the CDR3 is TGTGCCATACTCCCTCAGGGGGGAAACACCATATATTTT. This gives the protein CAILPQGGNTIYF.

CDR3 loop: CASSYTSGSTEAFF. The CDR3 DNA reads as TGTGCCAGCAGTTATACTTCAGGGAGCACTGAAGCTTTCTTT. V usage is TRBV6-5 and J usage is TRBJ1-1; D is possibly TRBD1 (5 bases). The ends were cut back, 3 bases at V and 4 bases at J, with 12 bases in the middle. This CDR3 is built from 14 residues. The germline V gene encodes CDR1 MNHEY and CDR2 SVGAGI.

The chain joins TRBV27 to TRBJ1-5; TRBD1 is a possible D gene (6 bases). Trimming took 7 bases from V and 7 from J, leaving 17 bases between them. Germline V gives CDR1 MNHEY, CDR2 SMNVEV (reference sequence). The CDR3 length is 14 residues. CDR3: CASTLFGGGQPQHF. CDR3 DNA: TGTGCCAGCACCTTGTTTGGGGGCGGGCAGCCCCAGCATTTT.